The 16 T cell receptor beta chains below come from one sample, sequenced in a study of tumor and adjacent non-tumor tissue in lung cancer. RNA was extracted from bulk tissue without any cell sorting. Three rounds of nested PCR, following a modified ARM-PCR protocol, produced the TCRbeta library. Via MiXCR, TCRdb re-called the multiplex PCR reads, giving one row per CDR3 protein. The sample lists approximately 71,000 distinct CDR3 sequences; just under 60% were seen once. The sample comprised lung tumor tissue. These receptors were obtained from a man between 45 and 60 years old with non-small cell lung cancer.

With regard to this clonotype: Relative to the germline gene, one junction end is altered; a read error may explain this. The V gene is TRBV6-5, the J gene TRBJ1-5; 8 bases are shared with TRBD1. CDR1 MNHEY and CDR2 SVGAGI come from the germline V gene. The CDR3 extends over 13 amino acids. The CDR3 here is CACSYGQGQPQHF. CDR3 DNA: TGCGCCTGCAGTTATGGACAGGGTCAGCCCCAGCATTTT.

With respect to this clonotype: This clone may be a read error of a much larger clone one base away. The rearrangement links TRBV6-1 to TRBJ2-7, with 7 positions matching TRBD1. The junction had 5 bases not matched to a gene; V was cut back by 6 bases and J by 6 bases. Germline-derived CDR1 and CDR2 are MNHNS and SASEGT. This CDR3 has 12 amino acids. This CDR3 is CASRRGLVEQYF. DNA for the CDR3: TGTGCCAGCAGAAGGGGGCTGGTCGAGCAGTACTTC.

Points on this clonotype: A much larger clone is a single base away; this may be a read error. V and J are TRBV11-2 and TRBJ1-3; D unclear. CDR1 is SGHAT, CDR2 FQNNGV, per germline. The CDR3 runs to 15 residues. The V and J ends lost 2 bases and 5 bases respectively, with 13 bases between them. The CDR3 nucleotides are TGTGCCAGCAGCTTACATCGCTACAGACGAAACACCATATATTTT. It encodes CASSLHRYRRNTIYF. Supplemented by reference TRBV11-2 and TRBJ1-3, the full variable domain reads EAGVAQSPRYKIIEKRQSVAFWCNPISGHATLYWYQQILGQGPKLLIQFQNNGVVDDSQLPKDRFSAERLKGVDSTLKIQPAKLEDSAVYLCASSLHRYRRNTIYFGEGSWLTVV.

Of note for this clonotype: Just one base apart from a much larger clone, this may be a read error. The chain recombines TRBV28 with TRBJ1-2; TRBD1 is a possible D gene (6 bases). Germline lookup yields CDR1 MDHEN and CDR2 SYDVKM. Trimming removed 7 bases from V and 10 bases from J, with 13 bases in between. This CDR3 region has 11 residues. The CDR3 DNA reads TGTGCCAGCATGCGGGGGCGAGACTACACCTTC. Translation: CASMRGRDYTF.

This clonotype was detected a few times. Just one base apart from a much larger clone, this may be a read error. The chain joins TRBV6-2 or TRBV6-3 to TRBJ2-5; D is ambiguous. The length of the CDR3 is 13 residues. Germline CDR1 reads MNHEY; CDR2 reads SVGEGT. The CDR3 coding sequence is TGTACCAGCAGCCCGACGGTTCTAGAGACCCAGTACTTC. It is translated as CTSSPTVLETQYF.

A word on this clonotype: Given a much more abundant clone one base away, this may be a read error. This chain connects TRBV10-3 to TRBJ2-1, with 11 bases aligning to TRBD2. Germline V gene data show CDR1 as ENHRY and CDR2 as SYGVKD. V lost 4 bases and J lost 8; bases outside the gene matches: 4. This CDR3 is built from 14 residues. CDR3: CAISGELAGDEQFF. The CDR3 DNA reads as TGTGCCATCAGTGGCGAACTAGCGGGAGATGAGCAGTTCTTC.

Points on this clonotype: One end of the junction does not line up with germline, which may come from a read error. The V gene is TRBV4-2, the J gene TRBJ2-7; weak D call: TRBD1 (5 bases). The germline V gene has CDR1 LGHNA and CDR2 YNFKEQ. The CDR3 covers 14 residues. The CDR3 spells CASSQDRVSYVQYF. The CDR3 DNA follows: TGTGCCAGCAGCCAAGACAGGGTTTCGTACGTGCAGTACTTC.

Note on this clonotype: A read error may explain this, as a much larger clone is one base away. It is likely a read error, because the conserved phenylalanine at the end of the CDR3 is missing. The rearrangement links TRBV29-1 to TRBJ2-5; 7 positions match TRBD1. Germline CDR1 SQVTM, CDR2 ANQGSEA. This CDR3 spans 13 amino acids. Unmatched junction bases numbered 3, after V lost 3 bases and J lost 2 bases. For the CDR3, the DNA is TGCAGCGTTGACAGGGGGATGCAAGAGACCCAGTACGTC. The encoded protein is CSVDRGMQETQYV.

On this clonotype itself: A much larger clone differs by one base, so this may be a read error. The chain couples TRBV13 to TRBJ1-1, with 7 bases aligning to TRBD1. CDR1 and CDR2 from the germline V gene are PRHDT and FYEKMQ (reference sequence). The CDR3 is 16 amino acids. V dropped 0 bases and J dropped 0; count of bases not matched to a gene: 4. The CDR3 nucleotides are TGTGCCAGCAGCTTAGGCCTGACAGGGCTGAACACTGAAGCTTTCTTT. Encoded protein: CASSLGLTGLNTEAFF.

The chain recombines TRBV6-2 or TRBV6-3 with TRBJ2-1, with 11 bases lining up with TRBD2. Germline V CDR1 and CDR2: MNHEY, SVGEGT. J gave up 6 bases and V 2 bases, and 6 bases lay outside the gene matches. The CDR3 sequence is 16 residues long. The CDR3 loop reads CASSYGGGTSGNEQFF. CDR3 DNA: TGTGCCAGCAGTTACGGGGGGGGGACTAGCGGCAATGAGCAGTTCTTC.

As to this clonotype: The germline gene is not matched at one end of the junction; a read error may be the cause. V usage is TRBV12-3 or TRBV12-4 and J usage is TRBJ2-1, with D perhaps matching TRBD2 (6 bases). The CDR3 spans 15 residues. CDR3 protein: CASSSTRGSYKEQFF. CDR3 bases: TGTGCCAGCAGCTCGACGCGGGGATCCTACAAAGAGCAGTTCTTC.

This clonotype was picked up many times. V is TRBV12-3 or TRBV12-4 and J is TRBJ2-1, with 7 bases that match TRBD1. V lost 6 bases and J lost 3; bases outside the gene matches: 11. CDR3 length: 16 residues. CDR3 nucleotide sequence: TGTGCCAGCAGCCCCAGACAGGGAAAGGACTACAATGAGCAGTTCTTC. It is translated as CASSPRQGKDYNEQFF.

This clonotype has only a few counts. This chain links TRBV11-2 with TRBJ1-1, with D possibly matching TRBD1 (5 bases). This CDR3 region has 14 residues. Germline CDR1 and CDR2: SGHAT and FQNNGV. Trimming took 5 bases from V and 6 from J, leaving 16 bases between them. CDR3 coding DNA: TGTGCCAGCAGCCCTCAGGGTCTCAACTCTGAAGCTTTCTTT. Translated, it gives CASSPQGLNSEAFF.

Remarks on this clonotype: The junction shows a germline mismatch at one end, possibly a read error. This chain uses TRBV10-1 with TRBJ2-2; 7 bases fit TRBD2. CDR1 and CDR2 (germline): WNHNN, SYGVQD (reference sequence). The CDR3 loop spans 14 amino acids. The CDR3 is CAGRVTSHTGELFF. The CDR3 coding sequence is TGCGCCGGCAGGGTGACTAGCCACACCGGGGAGCTGTTTTTT.

As concerns this clonotype: This sequence may be a read error, since a much larger clone differs from it by one base. The CDR3 carries no conserved terminal phenylalanine or tryptophan, so it likely arises from a read error. V usage is TRBV30 and J usage is TRBJ2-7, with D perhaps given as TRBD1 or TRBD2 (6 bases each). V lost 5 bases and J 2 bases, leaving 13 bases between the germline ends. The CDR3 runs to 13 residues. CDR1 is GTSNPN, CDR2 SVGIG, per germline (reference sequence). DNA for the CDR3: TGTGCCTGGGACAAAGGGGGGACCTACGAGCAGTACTTA. Its translation is CAWDKGGTYEQYL.

At least ten counts were recorded for this clonotype. The chain links TRBV6-6 to TRBJ2-3, with a possible D match to TRBD2 (6 bases). The CDR3 loop spans 17 amino acids. The V gene's germline CDR1 is MNHNY and CDR2 SVGAGI (reference sequence). V was trimmed by 3 bases and J by 3 bases, leaving 19 bases between them. This CDR3 is CASSYGKIAGRTDTQYF. The CDR3 DNA sequence: TGTGCCAGCAGTTATGGGAAAATTGCGGGAAGGACAGATACGCAGTATTTT.